This T cell receptor (beta chain) was captured by sequencing in a study of blood T cell repertoires in COVID-19. Across the study: PBMCs, B-cell-depleted T cells, or T cells were the source of the cDNA or gDNA that made up the material.

This table comes from immunoSEQ multiplex PCR, and its TCRdb copy is limited to in-frame clones, with some not included. The data hold 210,000 or so clones, with roughly nine tenths observed a single time. Germline V gene data show CDR1 as LNHDA and CDR2 as SQIVND (reference sequence). The junction had 5 bases not matched to a gene; V was cut back by 3 bases and J by 4 bases. The CDR3 has 14 residues. The sample taken for sequencing was PBMCs or T cells enriched from blood (not recorded which). This TCR came from a man aged 30-40 years who had recovered from COVID-19. The chain is built from TRBV19 and TRBJ2-7; 8 bases are shared with TRBD2. For the CDR3, the DNA is TGTGCCAGTAGTATGCCGGGGGGGGCTTACGAGCAGTACTTC. Protein product: CASSMPGGAYEQYF. Variable domain in full (rest from reference TRBV19 and TRBJ2-7): DGGITQSPKYLFRKEGQNVTLSCEQNLNHDAMYWYRQDPGQGLRLIYYSQIVNDFQKGDIAEGYSVSREKKESFPLTVTSAQKNPTAFYLCASSMPGGAYEQYFGPGTRLTVT.